This T cell receptor beta chain came from a study of T cells in Graves' hyperthyroidism and ophthalmopathy. Study-level background: Peripheral blood was taken when the disease was first diagnosed, before any treatment began.

The sample holds a few counts of this clonotype. Absent ophthalmopathy progression within 18 months defined stable Graves' hyperthyroidism. Fresh 10 ml peripheral blood yielded PBMCs. The TCR beta CDR3 regions underwent amplification using RNA transcripts as the source. Initially, a first-round RT-PCR of the TCR CDR3 employed the HTBI primer set. TCRdb passed the multiplex PCR reads through MiXCR, listing each CDR3 protein once. The sample holds roughly 400,000 distinct CDR3 sequences, around 25% seen once. Germline CDR1 and CDR2: LNHDA and SQIVND (reference sequence). The CDR3 consists of 12 residues. Deletions cut 6 bases from V and 4 bases from J, with 7 bases between.

Material: blood. This TCR derives from a man between 50 and 59 years old with Graves' hyperthyroidism. The V gene is TRBV19, the J gene TRBJ2-1; a weak D match, TRBD2 (5 bases). The CDR3 sequence is CASSGMYNEQFF. The CDR3 DNA reads as TGTGCCAGTAGCGGGATGTACAATGAGCAGTTCTTC. Complete variable domain (other parts from reference TRBV19 and TRBJ2-1): DGGITQSPKYLFRKEGQNVTLSCEQNLNHDAMYWYRQDPGQGLRLIYYSQIVNDFQKGDIAEGYSVSREKKESFPLTVTSAQKNPTAFYLCASSGMYNEQFFGPGTRLTVL.